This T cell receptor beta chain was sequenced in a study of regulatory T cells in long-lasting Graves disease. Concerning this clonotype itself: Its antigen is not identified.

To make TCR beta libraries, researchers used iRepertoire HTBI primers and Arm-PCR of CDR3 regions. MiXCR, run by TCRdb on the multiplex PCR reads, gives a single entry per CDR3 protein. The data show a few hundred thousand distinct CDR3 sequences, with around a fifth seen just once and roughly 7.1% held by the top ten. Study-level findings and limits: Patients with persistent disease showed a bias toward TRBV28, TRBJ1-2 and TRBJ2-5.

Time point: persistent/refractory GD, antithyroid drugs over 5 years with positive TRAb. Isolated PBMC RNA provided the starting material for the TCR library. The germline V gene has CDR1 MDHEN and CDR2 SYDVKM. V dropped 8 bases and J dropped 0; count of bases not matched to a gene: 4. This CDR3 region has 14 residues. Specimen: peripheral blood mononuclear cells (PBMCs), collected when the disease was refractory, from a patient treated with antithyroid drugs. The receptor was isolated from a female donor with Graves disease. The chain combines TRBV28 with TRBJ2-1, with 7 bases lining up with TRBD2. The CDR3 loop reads CASGSGYSYNEQFF. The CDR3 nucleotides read TGTGCCAGCGGTAGCGGGTACTCCTACAATGAGCAGTTCTTC. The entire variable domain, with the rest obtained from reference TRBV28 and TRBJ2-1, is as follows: DVKVTQSSRYLVKRTGEKVFLECVQDMDHENMFWYRQDPGLGLRLIYFSYDVKMKEKGDIPEGYSVSREKKERFSLILESASTNQTSMYLCASGSGYSYNEQFFGPGTRLTVL.